This T cell receptor beta chain is drawn from a study of blood T cell repertoires in COVID-19. Turning to the study itself: Samples of COVID-19 (acute and convalescent) were obtained from the United States, Italy and Spain.

Enrollees, about 18 to 89 years old, lived in about two dozen US areas. CDR1 is MDHEN, CDR2 SYDVKM, per germline. Between the trimmed V and J ends, which lost 2 bases and 2 bases, there was a span of 6 bases. CDR3 length equals 13 residues. The data were produced by immunoSEQ multiplex PCR, yet TCRdb's version contains in-frame clones alone and is incomplete. The sample yields approximately 140,000 clones, roughly 90% seen once. The chain employs TRBV28 and TRBJ1-2; D gene uncertain. This clonotype originated in a woman between 25 and 40 years old with acute COVID-19. The specimen was PBMCs or T cells enriched from blood (not recorded which). CDR3 protein: CASSLRQNYGYTF. The CDR3 DNA reads TGTGCCAGCAGTTTAAGACAAAACTATGGCTACACCTTC.